The 31 T cell receptor beta chains listed next were all sequenced from one sample in a study of cytomegalovirus exposure and HLA in healthy donors (dated by TCRdb to 2015 to 2018). Library construction relied on the immunoSEQ multiplex PCR assay. A mixture of 60 forward primers for TCR Vbeta segments and 13 reverse primers for TCR Jbeta segments was used in the multiplex PCR. TCRdb retrieved this table from immuneACCESS and kept in-frame rearrangements only. Not all clones are present; in checked studies, unresolved V genes account for under half, and no reason is known for the remainder. The table for this sample lists about 210,000 clones; more than 75% of them were counted only once. The biggest ten clones account for around 6% of the sample. The specimen was PBMCs. These receptors were taken from a middle-aged man in good health and CMV-seropositive.

This chain links TRBV6-5 with TRBJ1-1; 10 nucleotides align to TRBD1. This CDR3 is 16 amino acids long. The V gene end was trimmed by 3 bases and the J gene end by 5 bases; junction bases not matched to a gene: 9. CDR1 is MNHEY, CDR2 SVGAGI, per germline. CDR3 DNA sequence: TGTGCCAGCAGTTATGAAGGGACAGGGGTCCCTACTGAAGCTTTCTTT. Protein product: CASSYEGTGVPTEAFF.

This clone was counted a few times. This chain uses TRBV6-1 with TRBJ2-7; 9 bases fit TRBD2. Germline-derived CDR1 and CDR2 are MNHNS and SASEGT. V dropped 2 bases and J dropped 5; count of bases not matched to a gene: 7. The CDR3 extends over 15 amino acids. The CDR3 DNA reads as TGTGCCAGCAGTGAATTTTCAGCGGGAGGCGACGAGCAGTACTTC. Protein sequence: CASSEFSAGGDEQYF.

In DNA form, the CDR3 reads TGTGCCAGCAGCTCAACAGGGAACTATGGCTACACCTTC. Amino acid sequence: CASSSTGNYGYTF. The rearrangement links TRBV5-6 to TRBJ1-2, with a tentative D call TRBD1 (6 bases). Per germline, CDR1 SGHDT and CDR2 YYEEEE. This CDR3 comprises 13 residues. Trimming removed 3 bases at V and 2 bases at J, with 8 bases between.

V usage is TRBV10-3 and J usage is TRBJ2-5; 10 bases align to TRBD2. With 2 bases clipped from V and 7 bases from J, the junction kept 4 bases outside the gene matches. CDR3 length: 14 residues. CDR1 ENHRY and CDR2 SYGVKD come from the germline V gene. CDR3 nucleotide sequence: TGTGCCATCAGTGAGACTAGCGGGGTGGGGACCCAGTACTTC. It is translated as CAISETSGVGTQYF.

The chain has TRBV5-1 and TRBJ2-5; D unresolved. Germline CDR1 is SGHRS and CDR2 is YFSETQ. V lost 2 bases, J lost 1 base, and 6 bases lay in between. The CDR3 length is 13 residues. CDR3 in amino acids: CASSFNLQETQYF. The DNA of the CDR3 is TGCGCCAGCAGCTTTAATCTCCAAGAGACCCAGTACTTC.

V gene TRBV13 combines with J gene TRBJ2-5; D gene unclear. The CDR3 loop spans 12 amino acids. Germline loops: CDR1 PRHDT, CDR2 FYEKMQ (reference sequence). Trimming removed 5 bases from V and 4 bases from J, with 8 bases in between. The CDR3 DNA follows: TGTGCCAGCAGCACACAGCTAGAGACCCAGTACTTC. As protein: CASSTQLETQYF.

The chain joins TRBV9 to TRBJ1-2, with TRBD1 as a possible D gene (6 bases). The CDR3 totals 17 residues. Per germline, CDR1 SGDLS and CDR2 YYNGEE. V lost 3 bases and J 0 bases, leaving 18 bases between the germline ends. Here the CDR3 DNA reads TGTGCCAGCAGCGCTCGAGGGAGAGGGGGTACTAACTATGGCTACACCTTC. Translated, it gives CASSARGRGGTNYGYTF.

This sequence joins TRBV6-5 and TRBJ1-1, with D tentatively TRBD1 (6 bases). The V end lost 5 bases, the J end lost 7 bases, and 17 bases lay between the germline ends. There are 14 residues in the CDR3. The V gene's germline CDR1 is MNHEY and CDR2 SVGAGI. Here the CDR3 reads CASSLRRDTSEAFF. The DNA for the CDR3 is TGTGCCAGCAGTCTACGAAGGGACACGAGTGAAGCTTTCTTT.

The gene calls are TRBV4-1 and TRBJ2-7; weak D call: TRBD1 (6 bases). This CDR3 is built from 16 residues. Germline V gives CDR1 MGHRA, CDR2 YSYEKL. Trimming pared 4 bases from V and 7 bases from J, leaving 23 bases between. The CDR3 DNA sequence: TGCGCCAGCAGCCCTTCGACGGTCAGGGGTCTGAGGGAGCAGTACTTC. Translated: CASSPSTVRGLREQYF.

V and J are TRBV9 and TRBJ2-1; 7 bases match TRBD1. Germline V gene sequence: CDR1 SGDLS, CDR2 YYNGEE. J gave up 0 bases and V 4 bases, and 10 bases lay outside the gene matches. The CDR3 contains 17 residues. The CDR3 nucleotides are TGTGCCAGCAGCTTGACAGGGTGGACAACCTCCTACAATGAGCAGTTCTTC. Its translation: CASSLTGWTTSYNEQFF.

V is TRBV30 and J is TRBJ1-1; no definite D call. The germline CDR1 and CDR2 sequences are GTSNPN and SVGIG (reference sequence). The germline V and J ends were trimmed by 1 base and 6 bases, with 6 bases remaining between them. This CDR3 is built from 11 residues. CDR3 nucleotides: TGTGCCTGGAGTGAACAGCCTGAAGCTTTCTTT. Its translation is CAWSEQPEAFF.

This chain links TRBV11-3 with TRBJ2-1; 9 bases match TRBD2. The CDR3 runs 15 residues. The junction had 9 bases not matched to a gene; V was cut back by 4 bases and J by 8 bases. The germline CDR1 and CDR2 sequences are SGHNT and YENEEA. CDR3 sequence (DNA): TGTGCCAGCAGCTCCCAAAGCGGGAGGTGGGATGAGCAGTTCTTC. It translates to CASSSQSGRWDEQFF.

Details on this clone: Here the CDR3 omits its conserved ending phenylalanine or tryptophan, so a read error is the likely source. J is TRBJ1-1 and V is TRBV5-1; tentative D call: TRBD1 (6 bases). The CDR3 sequence is 15 residues long. Germline lookup yields CDR1 SGHRS and CDR2 YFSETQ. Deletions cut 4 bases from V and 3 bases from J, with 16 bases between. The CDR3 region has the DNA TGCGCCAGCAGCCCCCGGAGGGGGGGAGACACTGAAGCTTTCCTT. Its protein product is CASSPRRGGDTEAFL.

This chain connects TRBV15 to TRBJ1-2; D possibly corresponds to TRBD1 (5 bases). The CDR3 runs to 12 residues. The V gene lost 0 bases and the J gene lost 7 bases, with 6 bases spanning the gap. Germline loops: CDR1 LNHNV, CDR2 YYDKDF (reference sequence). CDR3 amino acids: CATSRDGGGYTF. CDR3 sequence (DNA): TGTGCCACCAGCAGAGACGGGGGTGGCTACACCTTC.

This rearrangement joins TRBV6-1 to TRBJ2-3, with 13 bases fitting TRBD2. Germline CDR1 reads MNHNS; CDR2 reads SASEGT. The CDR3 totals 16 residues. The junction had 2 bases not matched to a gene; V was cut back by 1 base and J by 4 bases. In nucleotides, the CDR3 is TGTGCCAGCAGTGAAGGGACTAGCGGGAGTGCAGATACGCAGTATTTT. Protein product: CASSEGTSGSADTQYF.

The rearrangement joins TRBV27 to TRBJ2-1, with D possibly TRBD1 on 5 matching bases. V gave up 5 bases and J gave up 8 bases, with 10 bases separating them. This CDR3 region has 12 residues. Germline V lookup: CDR1 MNHEY, CDR2 SMNVEV (reference sequence). CDR3 DNA: TGTGCCAGCAGTCGGCGGACATATGAGCAGTTCTTC. Its translation is CASSRRTYEQFF.

The chain is built from TRBV6-1 and TRBJ1-2, with 9 bases aligning to TRBD1. J was trimmed by 8 bases and V by 0 bases; bases with no gene match: 7. The V gene's germline CDR1 is MNHNS and CDR2 SASEGT. The length of the CDR3 is 15 residues. This CDR3 is CASSEARTGVEGYTF. CDR3 coding DNA: TGTGCCAGCAGTGAAGCGAGGACAGGGGTGGAGGGCTACACCTTC.

The rearrangement links TRBV29-1 to TRBJ1-4, with unresolved D. V gave up 0 bases and J gave up 8 bases, with 4 bases separating them. From germline, CDR1 is SQVTM and CDR2 ANQGSEA. The CDR3 is 11 residues long. This CDR3 reads CSVEDREKLFF. CDR3 DNA sequence: TGCAGCGTTGAAGATCGGGAAAAACTGTTTTTT.

V gene TRBV27 combines with J gene TRBJ1-2; possible D gene TRBD1, 5 bases. CDR1 is MNHEY and CDR2 is SMNVEV in the germline V gene (reference sequence). The CDR3 runs to 13 residues. V was shortened by 3 bases and J by 7 bases, with 12 bases between the two germline ends. The CDR3 loop is CASSFAQGSGYTF. CDR3 nucleotides: TGTGCCAGCAGTTTTGCTCAGGGATCTGGCTACACCTTC.

The rearrangement uses TRBV5-6 and TRBJ2-1; no clear D. V was shortened by 1 base and J by 6 bases, with 8 bases between the two germline ends. Germline CDR1 SGHDT, CDR2 YYEEEE. The CDR3 is 13 amino acids. CDR3 in DNA: TGTGCCAGCAGCTTGAGAGGCCTCAATGAGCAGTTCTTC. It is translated as CASSLRGLNEQFF.

The CDR3 DNA reads as TGTGCCAGCAGCGTAGGGGTAGCGGGAGGGACAGATACGCAGTATTTT. This translates into CASSVGVAGGTDTQYF. The chain uses TRBV9 and TRBJ2-3; 11 bases are shared with TRBD2. Trimming cost V 0 bases and J 3 bases; bases outside gene matches: 3. Germline V gene data show CDR1 as SGDLS and CDR2 as YYNGEE. The CDR3 is 16 residues long.

About this clone: Distinct nucleotide sequences in the sample also encode this CDR3. In DNA, the CDR3 is TGTGCCAGCAGCTTATCGGGGTCCTACGAGCAGTACTTC. Protein product: CASSLSGSYEQYF. V gene TRBV7-9 combines with J gene TRBJ2-7; possibly TRBD2 for D (5 bases). CDR1 and CDR2 from the germline V gene are SEHNR and FQNEAQ (reference sequence). CDR3 length: 13 amino acids. V was pared by 2 bases and J by 1 base, with 6 bases between.

The chain carries TRBV5-4 and TRBJ1-1, with 8 positions matching TRBD1. This CDR3 region has 14 residues. Germline CDR1 reads SGHNT; CDR2 reads YYREEE (reference sequence). Trimming took 3 bases from V and 5 from J; bases not matched to a gene: 6. This chain's CDR3 is CASSSWTGRTEAFF. The CDR3 nucleotides are TGTGCCAGCAGCTCTTGGACAGGGAGGACTGAAGCTTTCTTT.

This clone was detected only once. The genes are TRBV6-1 and TRBJ2-2, with D tentatively TRBD2 (6 bases). This CDR3 comprises 15 residues. Germline V gives CDR1 MNHNS, CDR2 SASEGT. With 6 bases removed from V and 4 bases from J, the gap between germline ends came to 15 bases. This chain's CDR3 is CASRGERGGTGELFF. The DNA of the CDR3 is TGTGCCAGCAGAGGGGAGAGGGGAGGCACCGGGGAGCTGTTTTTT.

The chain is built from TRBV7-3 and TRBJ1-2, with D tentatively TRBD1 (6 bases). Germline-derived CDR1 and CDR2 are SGHTA and FQGTGA. Trimming pared 3 bases from V and 11 bases from J, leaving 16 bases between. CDR3 size: 13 residues. The CDR3 here is CASSFQQGMGYTF. The CDR3 nucleotides read TGTGCCAGCAGCTTTCAACAGGGTATGGGATACACCTTC. Full variable domain (missing parts from reference TRBV7-3 and TRBJ1-2): GAGVSQTPSNKVTEKGKYVELRCDPISGHTALYWYRQSLGQGPEFLIYFQGTGAADDSGLPNDRFFAVRPEGSVSTLKIQRTERGDSAVYLCASSFQQGMGYTFGSGTRLTVV.

CDR3 region: CASSVGLAVNSGANVLTF. The CDR3 coding sequence is TGTGCCAGCAGCGTGGGACTAGCGGTAAACTCTGGGGCCAACGTCCTGACTTTC. The J gene is TRBJ2-6, the V gene TRBV9, with 11 bases matching TRBD2. Germline-derived CDR1 and CDR2 are SGDLS and YYNGEE. Trimming at V came to 2 bases and at J to 0 bases, leaving 4 bases not matched to a gene. CDR3 length equals 18 residues. Complete variable domain (other parts from reference TRBV9 and TRBJ2-6): DSGVTQTPKHLITATGQRVTLRCSPRSGDLSVYWYQQSLDQGLQFLIQYYNGEERAKGNILERFSAQQFPDLHSELNLSSLELGDSALYFCASSVGLAVNSGANVLTFGAGSRLTVL.

This clone was found a few times. The chain is built from TRBV27 and TRBJ2-3; 9 bases match TRBD1. The length of the CDR3 is 15 residues. Germline V CDR1 and CDR2: MNHEY, SMNVEV (reference sequence). V was pared by 6 bases and J by 4 bases, with 8 bases of the junction left unmatched. CDR3 loop: CASSRGTGWADTQYF. The CDR3 DNA reads as TGTGCCAGCAGCCGAGGGACAGGGTGGGCAGATACGCAGTATTTT.

The CDR3: CASSPHGLAGGTDTQYF. DNA of the CDR3: TGTGCCAGCAGCCCCCACGGACTAGCGGGAGGCACAGATACGCAGTATTTT. This chain connects TRBV7-6 to TRBJ2-3; 13 bases fit TRBD2. The CDR3 totals 17 residues. Germline loops: CDR1 SGHVS, CDR2 FNYEAQ. The ends lost 5 bases at V and 1 base at J; junction bases unmatched: 6.

With regard to this clone: An end of the junction does not agree with germline; a read error may underlie this. The chain recombines TRBV7-9 with TRBJ1-1, with a weak D call TRBD1 (6 bases). Germline assignment: CDR1 SEHNR and CDR2 FQNEAQ (reference sequence). This CDR3 spans 17 amino acids. This CDR3 is CSSSPIRGTGMNTEAFF. Here the CDR3 DNA reads TGTTCCAGCAGCCCCATTAGGGGAACAGGGATGAACACTGAAGCTTTCTTT.

The chain recombines TRBV27 with TRBJ1-1; D gene uncertain. The V end was cut by 8 bases, the J end by 2 bases, with 12 bases between. This CDR3 region has 13 residues. Germline values: CDR1 MNHEY, CDR2 SMNVEV (reference sequence). The CDR3, as DNA: TGTGCCAGCGGCAGGTTCCCCAACACTGAAGCTTTCTTT. Its protein product is CASGRFPNTEAFF.

The CDR3 sequence is CASSSPGLVLTGELFF. The DNA of the CDR3 is TGTGCCAGCAGCTCCCCGGGACTAGTTCTCACCGGGGAGCTGTTTTTT. This chain connects TRBV11-1 to TRBJ2-2, with 8 bases lining up with TRBD2. V lost 4 bases, J lost 4 bases, and 8 bases stayed unmatched. The germline gives CDR1 SGHAT, CDR2 FQDESV (reference sequence). The CDR3 is 16 amino acids.